This TCR beta chain was sequenced during a study of cytomegalovirus exposure and HLA in healthy donors. General observations from the study: Sequencing depth roughly uniform across donors was assumed in presence/absence analyses. An analysis that came later showed most CMV-associated TCR beta chains appearing HLA-restricted.

With 60 Vbeta and 13 Jbeta primers, the PCR was carried out. In the source study's methods: In a later analysis, the count reached 82 million or so unique TCR beta chains, with 9 million to 11 million shared. Using immunoSEQ multiplex PCR, the repertoire was profiled, and TCRdb retains in-frame clones only, with some absent. Clone size and V and J calls were adopted from that table, with D and trimming inferred from the DNA. The sample contains 140,000 or so clones, 80% of which appear only once. Losses at the gene ends were 6 bases for V and 2 bases for J; bases not matched to a gene: 11. CDR3 length: 17 residues. CDR1 and CDR2 (germline): WNHNN, SYGVQD (reference sequence). To note about this clone: Its specificity is unknown.

The chain has TRBV10-1 and TRBJ2-3, with 10 bases aligning to TRBD2. The sequence came from a man aged 35-49 years in good health and CMV-seronegative. Sequencing input: PBMCs. The CDR3 is CASSPNRLAGLTDTQYF. The DNA of the CDR3 is TGCGCCAGCAGCCCCAACCGACTAGCGGGCCTCACAGATACGCAGTATTTT.